This entry lists 13 T cell receptor beta chains sequenced from one sample in a study of CD8+CD57+ T cells in acquired aplastic anemia. Using genomic DNA as the template, TCR beta VDJ and CDR3 profiling was carried out. TCRdb re-called the reads with MiXCR, one entry per CDR3 protein. The sample lists fewer than 200,000 distinct CDR3 sequences; under 75% were seen once. The sample comprised sorted CD4+, CD8+, or CD8+CD57+ T cells (not recorded which) from PBMCs. These receptors all come from a human donor in good health.

This clonotype was seen a single time. The chain links TRBV25-1 to TRBJ2-1; 7 bases are a match to TRBD1. Germline lookup yields CDR1 MGHDK and CDR2 SYGVNS. The CDR3 has 15 amino acids. J gave up 5 bases and V 3 bases, and 7 bases lay outside the gene matches. The CDR3 here is CASSDPGTVDNEQFF. In DNA form, the CDR3 reads TGTGCCAGCAGTGACCCCGGGACAGTAGACAATGAGCAGTTCTTC.

The rearrangement links TRBV29-1 to TRBJ2-3; unclear D gene. The germline CDR1 and CDR2 sequences are SQVTM and ANQGSEA. The CDR3 consists of 8 residues. V lost 7 bases to trimming and J lost 6 bases, with 2 bases between them. CDR3 loop: CSADTQYF. Here the CDR3 DNA reads TGCAGCGCCGATACGCAGTATTTT.

The V call is TRBV15, the J call TRBJ1-6; no firm D call. The CDR3 has 14 amino acids. V gave up 3 bases and J gave up 9 bases, with 12 bases separating them. Germline V gene sequence: CDR1 LNHNV, CDR2 YYDKDF (reference sequence). The CDR3 reads CATSSQDGSSPLHF. The CDR3 DNA is TGTGCCACCAGCAGCCAAGATGGGTCTTCACCCCTCCACTTT.

This clonotype was found a few times. The chain has TRBV7-8 and TRBJ2-5; TRBD1 agrees at 7 bases. The CDR3 contains 15 residues. The junction had 4 bases not matched to a gene; V was cut back by 1 base and J by 2 bases. Germline V lookup: CDR1 SGHVS, CDR2 FQNEAQ. The CDR3 sequence: CASSLVDRSQETQYF. CDR3 nucleotides: TGTGCCAGCAGCTTAGTGGACAGGTCACAAGAGACCCAGTACTTC. Full variable domain (missing parts from reference TRBV7-8 and TRBJ2-5): GAGVSQSPRYKVAKRGQDVALRCDPISGHVSLFWYQQALGQGPEFLTYFQNEAQLDKSGLPSDRFFAERPEGSVSTLKIQRTQQEDSAVYLCASSLVDRSQETQYFGPGTRLLVL.

The chain couples TRBV7-8 to TRBJ2-7; 8 bases match TRBD2. The CDR3 totals 14 residues. V was clipped by 5 bases and J by 7 bases; unmatched bases: 10. Germline CDR1 is SGHVS and CDR2 is FQNEAQ. CDR3 coding DNA: TGTGCCAGCAGCGAACTAGCGGACCAGGGGGAGCAGTACTTC. Translated: CASSELADQGEQYF.

This sequence joins TRBV12-3 or TRBV12-4 and TRBJ1-1; no reliable D call. V was cut by 6 bases and J by 6 bases, with 8 bases left in between. The CDR3 runs to 11 residues. The DNA for the CDR3 is TGTGCCAGCAGGGAAAGGTCTGAAGCTTTCTTT. This sequence encodes CASRERSEAFF.

This clonotype has at least ten counts. The chain uses TRBV9 and TRBJ1-4; D possibly corresponds to TRBD1 (5 bases). CDR1 and CDR2 (germline): SGDLS, YYNGEE. CDR3 length equals 11 residues. V was pared by 4 bases and J by 8 bases, with 6 bases between. The CDR3 nucleotides are TGTGCCAGCAGCCCAGGGGAAAAACTGTTTTTT. It encodes CASSPGEKLFF.

This chain uses TRBV15 with TRBJ1-1; no reliable D call. The germline CDR1 and CDR2 sequences are LNHNV and YYDKDF (reference sequence). This CDR3 is 14 amino acids long. Trimming pared 0 bases from V and 1 base from J, leaving 6 bases between. Here the CDR3 reads CATSRDRGNTEAFF. The CDR3, as DNA: TGTGCCACCAGCAGAGATCGAGGGAACACTGAAGCTTTCTTT.

In its sample, this clonotype was seen many times. V and J are TRBV7-9 and TRBJ2-7, with D tentatively TRBD2 (5 bases). Germline V gene sequence: CDR1 SEHNR, CDR2 FQNEAQ (reference sequence). Between the trimmed V and J ends, which lost 3 bases and 5 bases, there was a span of 8 bases. CDR3 length equals 12 residues. The DNA of the CDR3 is TGTGCCAGCAGCTTGGGAGTCCACGAGCAGTACTTC. This encodes CASSLGVHEQYF. Full variable domain (outside the CDR3, taken from reference TRBV7-9 and TRBJ2-7): DTGVSQNPRHKITKRGQNVTFRCDPISEHNRLYWYRQTLGQGPEFLTYFQNEAQLEKSRLLSDRFSAERPKGSFSTLEIQRTEQGDSAMYLCASSLGVHEQYFGPGTRLTVT.

V is TRBV20-1 and J is TRBJ2-7; 9 nucleotides line up with TRBD2. The CDR3 totals 14 residues. Germline CDR1 and CDR2: DFQATT and SNEGSKA (reference sequence). V shed 1 base and J 5 bases; nucleotides not matched to a gene: 6. The CDR3 nucleotides read TGCAGTGCTAGAGTGGGAGCGGGGGGAAACGAGCAGTACTTC. Translation gives CSARVGAGGNEQYF.

This clonotype was recorded at least ten times. The chain carries TRBV25-1 and TRBJ2-3; D uncertain. Germline V gene sequence: CDR1 MGHDK, CDR2 SYGVNS. This CDR3 has 15 residues. The V and J ends lost 2 bases and 0 bases respectively, with 9 bases between them. CDR3 amino acids: CASSESAFSTDTQYF. Written as DNA, the CDR3 is TGTGCCAGCAGTGAAAGCGCGTTCAGCACAGATACGCAGTATTTT.

The rearrangement joins TRBV20-1 to TRBJ2-5, with TRBD2 matching over 7 bases. Germline V gene data show CDR1 as DFQATT and CDR2 as SNEGSKA (reference sequence). This CDR3 comprises 13 residues. J gave up 3 bases and V 2 bases, and 3 bases lay outside the gene matches. CDR3 sequence: CSARLLAEETQYF. The CDR3 nucleotides are TGCAGTGCTAGACTCCTAGCGGAAGAGACCCAGTACTTC.

This sequence joins TRBV15 and TRBJ1-2; D gene ambiguous. Trimming pared 2 bases from V and 1 base from J, leaving 5 bases between. The length of the CDR3 is 13 residues. From germline, CDR1 is LNHNV and CDR2 YYDKDF (reference sequence). As DNA, the CDR3 is TGTGCCACCAGCAGACGCAGTAACTATGGCTACACCTTC. Protein product: CATSRRSNYGYTF.